These 4 T cell receptor beta chains share one sample of origin, sequenced in a study of T-cell memory formation after mild COVID-19. Each CDR3 protein is one row after TCRdb ran MiXCR on the 5' RACE reads. The profile shows roughly 40,000 distinct CDR3 sequences, less than 7.5% of them singletons. The sequencing sample was made of PBMCs or a T cell subset sorted from them (not recorded which). The receptors were sampled from a man between 18 and 35 years old who had mild COVID-19 (a few samples of this study predate the infection). Cell type and time point are not known.

The chain couples TRBV28 to TRBJ1-1, with D unclear. Trimming left V 2 bases short and J 8 bases short, with 9 bases between. Germline V lookup: CDR1 MDHEN, CDR2 SYDVKM. The CDR3 consists of 12 residues. The CDR3 sequence: CASSLPRLEAFF. The CDR3 bases are TGTGCCAGCAGTTTACCCAGGTTAGAAGCTTTCTTT.

In this sample, this clonotype turned up many times. This chain joins TRBV7-8 and TRBJ1-5; D perhaps matches TRBD1 (5 bases). The CDR3 loop spans 18 amino acids. The germline V gene has CDR1 SGHVS and CDR2 FQNEAQ. Trimming pared 5 bases from V and 0 bases from J, leaving 20 bases between. The CDR3: CASSHRQTDGNSNQPQHF. DNA of the CDR3: TGTGCCAGCAGCCATCGACAGACGGACGGAAATAGCAATCAGCCCCAGCATTTT.

This clonotype was detected a few times. The chain is built from TRBV6-2 or TRBV6-3 and TRBJ2-3; the match to TRBD2 covers 8 bases. J gave up 5 bases and V 7 bases, and 8 bases lay outside the gene matches. From germline, CDR1 is MNHEY and CDR2 SVGEGT. This CDR3 has 14 residues. CDR3 bases: TGTGCCAGCATCCTCGGGGGGGCCGTAGATACGCAGTATTTT. It codes for CASILGGAVDTQYF.

This clonotype was observed a handful of times. V gene TRBV7-2 combines with J gene TRBJ1-2; D is possibly TRBD1 (6 bases). This CDR3 contains 17 residues. V gave up 2 bases and J gave up 6 bases, with 22 bases separating them. Germline CDR1 and CDR2: SGHTA and FQGNSA. The DNA for the CDR3 is TGTGCCAGCAGCTTATCAGGCGGCAGGGGCTATCAAAATGGCTACACCTTC. Its translation: CASSLSGGRGYQNGYTF.